What follows describes a single TCR beta chain. What it recognizes is unknown. Germline CDR1 and CDR2: GTSNPN and SVGIG (reference sequence). Unmatched junction bases numbered 5, after V lost 2 bases and J lost 4 bases. The CDR3 extends over 16 amino acids. Reverse transcribing all isolated RNA meant expressed TCRB transcripts were sequenced. Around 3.9 million reads on average were seen across naive, central memory and regulatory T cell samples. The repertoire was sequenced with immunoSEQ multiplex PCR; TCRdb's copy has only in-frame clones and lacks some. Of under 250,000 clones listed, roughly 13% are singletons. These data belong to a study of beta chain features in type 1 diabetes. Each of the CD4+ naive, central memory, regulatory and stem cell-like memory populations was sorted via CD45RO/CCR7/CD25/CD127/CD95/CD27. Study-level findings and limits: A moderate, significant TCRB CDR3 shortening appeared in type 1 diabetes across four CD4+ subsets.

The rearrangement links TRBV30 to TRBJ2-2; 12 nucleotides match TRBD2. The sequencing sample was made of naive CD4+ T cells from blood. This TCR came from a man aged 30 to 45 with type 1 diabetes. CDR3 nucleotides: TGTGCCTGGAGTTTATCTAGCGGGAGGGTCACCGGGGAGCTGTTTTTT. Translating gives CAWSLSSGRVTGELFF.